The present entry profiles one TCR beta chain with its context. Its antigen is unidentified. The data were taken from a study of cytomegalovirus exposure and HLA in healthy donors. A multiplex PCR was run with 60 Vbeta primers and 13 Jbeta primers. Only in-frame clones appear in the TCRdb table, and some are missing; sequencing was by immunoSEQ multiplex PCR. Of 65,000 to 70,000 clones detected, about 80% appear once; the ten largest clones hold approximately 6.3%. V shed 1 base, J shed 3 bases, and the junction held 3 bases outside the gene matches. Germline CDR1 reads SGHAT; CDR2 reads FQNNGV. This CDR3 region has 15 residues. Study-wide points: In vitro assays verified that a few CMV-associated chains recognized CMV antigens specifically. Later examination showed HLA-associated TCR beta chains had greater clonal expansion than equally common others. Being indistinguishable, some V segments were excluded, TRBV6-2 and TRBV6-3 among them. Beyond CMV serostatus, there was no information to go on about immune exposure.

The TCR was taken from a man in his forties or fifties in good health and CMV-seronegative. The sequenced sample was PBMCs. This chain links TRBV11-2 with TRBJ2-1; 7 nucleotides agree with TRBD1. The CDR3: CASSLAGQVYNEQFF. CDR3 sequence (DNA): TGTGCCAGCAGCTTAGCTGGACAGGTCTACAATGAGCAGTTCTTC.